One and the same sample provided the 19 T cell receptor beta chains below, sequenced in a study of patients and donors after allogeneic stem cell transplantation. From the RT-PCR reads, TCRdb called clonotypes with MiXCR, one entry per CDR3 protein. The profile covers approximately 210,000 distinct CDR3 sequences, with less than 45% appearing a single time and around 35% taken by the ten largest. Sequencing was performed on blood, either unsorted or a sorted T cell fraction (not recorded which). These receptors came from a human donor who was either an allogeneic HSCT recipient or a stem cell or donor lymphocyte infusion donor (not recorded which). It is not recorded whose cells these are; they may come from a transplant donor.

J is TRBJ2-5 and V is TRBV11-2; a weak D match, TRBD2 (5 bases). Germline V CDR1 and CDR2: SGHAT, FQNNGV. V was trimmed by 3 bases and J by 4 bases, leaving 9 bases between them. This CDR3 has 13 residues. The CDR3 DNA follows: TGTGCCAGCAGCTTTGCAGGAGGAGAGACCCAGTACTTC. Amino acid sequence: CASSFAGGETQYF.

On this clonotype: The junction departs from germline at one end; a sequencing error may be responsible. The chain links TRBV20-1 to TRBJ2-6; tentatively, D is TRBD1 (6 bases). Germline CDR1 DFQATT, CDR2 SNEGSKA (reference sequence). This CDR3 is 15 amino acids long. CDR3 residues: CSAGDRPSGANVLTF. For the CDR3, the DNA is TGCAGTGCTGGAGACAGGCCCTCTGGGGCCAACGTCCTGACTTTC.

This clonotype was detected only once. The rearrangement joins TRBV20-1 to TRBJ2-1; either TRBD1 or TRBD2 may fit D (5 bases each). CDR1 DFQATT and CDR2 SNEGSKA come from the germline V gene (reference sequence). This CDR3 has 14 amino acids. V was trimmed by 2 bases and J by 6 bases, leaving 14 bases between them. The CDR3 nucleotides are TGCAGTGCTAGAATTTTTCCGGGACGCAATGAGCAGTTCTTC. It translates to CSARIFPGRNEQFF.

The V and J genes are TRBV2 and TRBJ1-5; 7 bases are a match to TRBD1. V shed 7 bases, J shed 2 bases, and the junction held 8 bases outside the gene matches. CDR1 is SNHLY, CDR2 FYNNEI, per germline. CDR3 length: 15 amino acids. The CDR3, as DNA: TGTGCCAGCAACCTCGACAGGGCCGGCAATCAGCCCCAGCATTTT. Its protein is CASNLDRAGNQPQHF.

V gene TRBV7-6 combines with J gene TRBJ2-3; no firm D call. The CDR3 has 11 amino acids. The germline gives CDR1 SGHVS, CDR2 FNYEAQ. V shed 7 bases and J shed 7 bases, with 9 bases lying between them. DNA for the CDR3: TGTGCCAGCACCGACGAAAATACGCAGTATTTT. Translation gives CASTDENTQYF.

The table lists this clonotype with a few counts. The chain employs TRBV12-3 or TRBV12-4 and TRBJ2-1; tentative D call: TRBD2 (5 bases). The CDR3 sequence is 15 residues long. V was shortened by 4 bases and J by 0 bases, with 10 bases between the two germline ends. CDR3 protein: CASSSGLNSYNEQFF. The CDR3 nucleotides read TGTGCCAGCAGTTCAGGACTTAACTCCTACAATGAGCAGTTCTTC.

Only a few counts were recorded for this clonotype. V gene TRBV4-3 combines with J gene TRBJ2-1, with 7 bases lining up with TRBD2. The germline V gene has CDR1 LGHNA and CDR2 YSLEER. J gave up 6 bases and V 1 base, and 12 bases lay outside the gene matches. The CDR3 contains 17 residues. CDR3 protein: CASSQVIMRERGNEQFF. As DNA, the CDR3 is TGCGCCAGCAGCCAAGTTATCATGCGGGAGCGAGGCAATGAGCAGTTCTTC.

This rearrangement joins TRBV25-1 to TRBJ2-5; 7 positions match TRBD2. The V and J ends lost 3 bases and 5 bases, in that order; junction bases with no gene match: 6. CDR3 length: 14 amino acids. In germline, CDR1 is MGHDK, CDR2 SYGVNS. In nucleotides, the CDR3 is TGTGCCAGCAGTGAGATGGGAGCGGGGGAGACCCAGTACTTC. Protein: CASSEMGAGETQYF.

The chain couples TRBV4-3 to TRBJ2-1, with TRBD1 identical over 9 bases. This CDR3 spans 15 amino acids. Germline V lookup: CDR1 LGHNA, CDR2 YSLEER. Losses at the gene ends were 1 base for V and 6 bases for J; bases not matched to a gene: 4. The CDR3 DNA sequence: TGCGCCAGCAGCCAAGGGATGACAGGGGGCAATGAGCAGTTCTTC. Translated: CASSQGMTGGNEQFF.

This clonotype occurred a few times. The chain uses TRBV7-2 and TRBJ1-2; D is unresolved. This CDR3 spans 15 amino acids. Germline CDR1 is SGHTA and CDR2 is FQGNSA. V lost 1 base and J 5 bases, leaving 14 bases between the germline ends. The CDR3 protein is CASSLDWLPGYGYTF. CDR3 bases: TGTGCCAGCAGCTTAGACTGGCTGCCCGGGTATGGCTACACCTTC.

The chain recombines TRBV6-1 with TRBJ2-2, with 12 bases lining up with TRBD1. The V segment lost 6 bases and the J segment 5 bases; nucleotides outside the gene matches: 10. There are 17 residues in the CDR3. Germline V lookup: CDR1 MNHNS, CDR2 SASEGT. The CDR3, as DNA: TGTGCCAGCAGCGCACTAGGGACAGGGGGCTGGACCGGGGAGCTGTTTTTT. Protein: CASSALGTGGWTGELFF.

The V gene is TRBV29-1, the J gene TRBJ2-7, with 8 bases that match TRBD1. Trimming removed 4 bases from V and 4 bases from J; junction bases left unmatched: 6. Germline CDR1 reads SQVTM; CDR2 reads ANQGSEA. The CDR3 covers 13 residues. CDR3 loop: CSVVGQGVYEQYF. As DNA, the CDR3 is TGCAGCGTTGTTGGACAGGGAGTTTACGAGCAGTACTTC.

This clonotype was seen a few times. The V and J genes are TRBV28 and TRBJ1-5; D is possibly TRBD1 (5 bases). The V gene lost 3 bases and the J gene lost 3 bases, with 9 bases spanning the gap. CDR1 MDHEN and CDR2 SYDVKM come from the germline V gene. This CDR3 comprises 14 residues. CDR3 loop: CASSFGALNQPQHF. CDR3 nucleotide sequence: TGTGCCAGCAGTTTCGGGGCCCTCAATCAGCCCCAGCATTTT. Based on the CDR3 plus reference TRBV28 and TRBJ1-5, the full variable domain is DVKVTQSSRYLVKRTGEKVFLECVQDMDHENMFWYRQDPGLGLRLIYFSYDVKMKEKGDIPEGYSVSREKKERFSLILESASTNQTSMYLCASSFGALNQPQHFGDGTRLSIL.

The CDR3 is CASTGTTAKNIQYF. DNA of the CDR3: TGTGCCAGCACCGGGACCACAGCCAAAAACATTCAGTACTTC. The V and J genes are TRBV28 and TRBJ2-4; tentatively, D is TRBD1 or TRBD2 (5 bases each). Trimming pared 7 bases from V and 0 bases from J, leaving 10 bases between. There are 14 residues in the CDR3. Germline values: CDR1 MDHEN, CDR2 SYDVKM.

The chain links TRBV15 to TRBJ2-1; D not certain. The CDR3 extends over 15 amino acids. Trimming took 9 bases from V and 5 from J, leaving 20 bases between them. The V gene's germline CDR1 is LNHNV and CDR2 YYDKDF (reference sequence). The CDR3 sequence is CATKRSWRLDNEQFF. DNA for the CDR3: TGTGCCACTAAACGTTCATGGCGGCTAGACAATGAGCAGTTCTTC.

This clonotype was recorded a few times. The chain links TRBV24-1 to TRBJ1-1, with 8 bases lining up with TRBD1. This CDR3 region has 16 residues. Unmatched junction bases numbered 7, after V lost 4 bases and J lost 1 base. Germline V lookup: CDR1 KGHDR, CDR2 SFDVKD. The CDR3 nucleotides read TGTGCCACCAGTGACCAGCCGGGACAGGAGAACACTGAAGCTTTCTTT. Its translation is CATSDQPGQENTEAFF.

The chain uses TRBV12-3 or TRBV12-4 and TRBJ1-1; tentative D call: TRBD1 (5 bases). The ends were cut back, 7 bases at V and 11 bases at J, with 26 bases in the middle. The CDR3 sequence is 15 residues long. The CDR3 sequence: CASTPGGATIFGAFF. The CDR3 bases are TGTGCCAGCACCCCAGGTGGGGCCACAATTTTCGGGGCTTTCTTT.

The rearrangement joins TRBV9 to TRBJ2-1; D is perhaps TRBD1 (5 bases). V was trimmed by 2 bases and J by 8 bases, leaving 14 bases between them. In germline, CDR1 is SGDLS, CDR2 YYNGEE. There are 14 residues in the CDR3. The CDR3: CASSVWTLSDEQFF. The CDR3, as DNA: TGTGCCAGCAGCGTCTGGACACTCTCGGATGAGCAGTTCTTC.

The chain joins TRBV7-2 to TRBJ2-1; D might be TRBD1 (6 bases). Germline-derived CDR1 and CDR2 are SGHTA and FQGNSA. The CDR3 length is 15 residues. Trimming removed 0 bases from V and 2 bases from J, with 8 bases in between. The CDR3 loop is CASSLAGATYNEQFF. The CDR3, as DNA: TGTGCCAGCAGCTTAGCGGGGGCTACCTACAATGAGCAGTTCTTC. Full variable domain (missing parts from reference TRBV7-2 and TRBJ2-1): GAGVSQSPSNKVTEKGKDVELRCDPISGHTALYWYRQSLGQGLEFLIYFQGNSAPDKSGLPSDRFSAERTGGSVSTLTIQRTQQEDSAVYLCASSLAGATYNEQFFGPGTRLTVL.